Given below is one T cell receptor (beta chain) in context. This entry belongs to a study of blood T cell repertoires in COVID-19. Repertoires were generated with immunoSEQ multiplex PCR, while TCRdb's copy carries only in-frame clones and drops some. The data hold a few hundred thousand clones, with 80% to 90% observed a single time. From germline, CDR1 is MRHNA and CDR2 SNTAGT. V dropped 6 bases and J dropped 1; count of bases not matched to a gene: 25. The CDR3 loop spans 21 amino acids. The V gene is TRBV6-4, the J gene TRBJ2-7, with 9 bases matching TRBD1. Sequences were obtained from PBMCs or T cells enriched from blood (not recorded which). The TCR originated in a young woman in a cohort exposed to, infected with or recovered from COVID-19 (not recorded which). This CDR3 is CASRDPPWDRVPGLVSYEQYF. CDR3 in DNA: TGTGCCAGCAGAGACCCGCCCTGGGACAGGGTCCCCGGATTGGTATCCTACGAGCAGTACTTC.